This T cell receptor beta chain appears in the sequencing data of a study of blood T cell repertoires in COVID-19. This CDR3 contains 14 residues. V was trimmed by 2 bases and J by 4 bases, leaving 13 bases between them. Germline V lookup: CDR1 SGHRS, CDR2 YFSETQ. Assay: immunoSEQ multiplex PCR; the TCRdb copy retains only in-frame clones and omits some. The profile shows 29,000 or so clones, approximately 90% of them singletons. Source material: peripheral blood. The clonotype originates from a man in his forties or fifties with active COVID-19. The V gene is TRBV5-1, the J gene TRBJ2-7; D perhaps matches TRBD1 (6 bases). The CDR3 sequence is CASSFRGGGYEQYF. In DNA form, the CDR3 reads TGCGCCAGCAGCTTTAGAGGGGGTGGTTACGAGCAGTACTTC.